This entry features one TCR beta chain sequence. V gave up 5 bases and J gave up 4 bases; unmatched junction bases: 12. The CDR3 contains 17 residues. Germline V gene data show CDR1 as LGHDT and CDR2 as YNNKEL (reference sequence). Original processing methods: Scientists estimated how many nucleated cells there were by amplifying reference gene primers. Repertoires were generated with immunoSEQ multiplex PCR, while TCRdb's copy carries only in-frame clones and drops some. The V and J calls and clone size are taken from that table; D and trimming were inferred from the DNA. The sample comprises under 60,000 clones, 80% to 95% of which are singletons, and 3.1% rests with the top ten. This sample stems from a study of blood T cell repertoires in COVID-19. Study-level information: Collection of acute and convalescent COVID-19 samples took place in the United States, Italy and Spain. In each case, the material was cDNA or gDNA derived from T cells, B-cell-depleted T cells, or PBMCs.

This clonotype originated in a human donor in a cohort sampled during active COVID-19. This chain links TRBV3-1 (or the pseudogene TRBV3-2) with TRBJ2-3, with 10 bases identical to TRBD2. The specimen was peripheral blood. CDR3 DNA: TGTGCCAGCAGCTGGACGAGTAGCGGGAGGATCGCAGATACGCAGTATTTT. Amino acid sequence: CASSWTSSGRIADTQYF.